The 13 T cell receptor beta chains below were found in one sample sequenced in a study of T cell clonality in common variable immunodeficiency. Findings and caveats of the study: Reportedly, TCR beta sequences from common variable immunodeficiency showed fewer deletions and N-nucleotide insertions.

The antigens for these receptors are not known. Assay used: immunoSEQ multiplex PCR; TCRdb lists only in-frame clones, some missing. There are about 28,000 clones in the sample, none observed a single time. Sequencing was performed on peripheral blood mononuclear cells. The source of these receptors is a human donor with common variable immunodeficiency.

Note on this clone: The CDR3 is cut off 3 residues early in the read; its end comes from the germline J gene. This chain connects TRBV18 to TRBJ1-3; 7 bases map to TRBD1. Unmatched junction bases numbered 16, after V lost 2 bases and J lost 0 bases. The CDR3 sequence is 20 residues long. Germline assignment: CDR1 KGHSH and CDR2 LQKENI. CDR3 bases read: TGTGCCAGCTCACCAGGTCGGGGCTCTAAAGAGGGGGCCTCTGGAAACACC. Translated, it gives CASSPGRGSKEGASGNT. The full CDR3 sequence reads CASSPGRGSKEGASGNTIYF.

This clone appeared a few times. The sequenced fragment ends 3 residues before the CDR3 boundary, so the rest is inferred from the germline J gene. V gene TRBV19 combines with J gene TRBJ1-6; 9 positions agree with TRBD1. Germline CDR1 reads LNHDA; CDR2 reads SQIVND (reference sequence). J was trimmed by 7 bases and V by 8 bases; bases with no gene match: 0. This CDR3 contains 12 residues. The CDR3 region is CASGQGNSPLHF. CDR3 bases read: TGTGCCAGTGGACAGGGGAATTCACCC. Using reference TRBV19 and TRBJ1-6 for the parts outside the CDR3, the full variable domain is DGGITQSPKYLFRKEGQNVTLSCEQNLNHDAMYWYRQDPGQGLRLIYYSQIVNDFQKGDIAEGYSVSREKKESFPLTVTSAQKNPTAFYLCASGQGNSPLHFGNGTRLTVT.

In this sample, this clone turned up a few times. The CDR3 end falls 3 residues outside the read, so it is completed with the germline J gene. This chain links TRBV19 with TRBJ1-6; D is uncertain. Trimming stripped 5 bases from V and 7 bases from J, with 6 bases between. Germline V CDR1 and CDR2: LNHDA, SQIVND (reference sequence). The CDR3 is 12 amino acids. CDR3 bases read: TGTGCCAGTAGTCCCAGGAATTCACCC. Amino acids: CASSPRNSP. The complete CDR3 protein is CASSPRNSPLHF.

This clone was observed a few times. The read finishes 3 residues shy of the CDR3 end, and the germline J gene is used to complete it. The chain carries TRBV7-6 and TRBJ2-7; D perhaps matches TRBD1 (6 bases). Trimming pared 3 bases from V and 0 bases from J, leaving 9 bases between. Germline assignment: CDR1 SGHVS and CDR2 FNYEAQ. CDR3 length equals 14 residues. CDR3 protein: CASSFGQSSYEQYF. CDR3 DNA (partial): TGTGCCAGCAGCTTCGGACAGAGCTCCTACGAG.

In this sample, this clone turned up many times. The CDR3 end falls 3 residues outside the read, so it is completed with the germline J gene. V is TRBV6-4 and J is TRBJ2-1, with TRBD2 matching over 8 bases. The trim removed 2 bases at V and 3 bases at J, leaving 12 bases unmatched. Germline-derived CDR1 and CDR2 are MRHNA and SNTAGT. The CDR3 covers 18 residues. This CDR3 reads CASSDPTGGGPRYNEQFF. The part of the CDR3 DNA that was read is TGTGCCAGCAGTGACCCCACCGGGGGGGGCCCCCGCTACAATGAG.

As for this clone: Read coverage stops 3 residues before the CDR3 terminus; the germline J gene supplies the remainder. The chain links TRBV7-3 to TRBJ2-1; TRBD2 matches 8 bases. This CDR3 region has 16 residues. CDR1 is SGHTA, CDR2 FQGTGA, per germline. The junction had 12 bases not matched to a gene; V was cut back by 2 bases and J by 9 bases. CDR3 sequence reads: CASSLGVPGGQGEQFF. The CDR3 bases that were read are TGTGCCAGCAGCTTAGGGGTCCCGGGGGGGCAGGGTGAG.

There are a few counts of this clone. From the germline J gene comes the end of the CDR3, since the read stops 3 residues before it. This chain links TRBV7-9 with TRBJ2-3; D unclear. This CDR3 region has 15 residues. V was pared by 1 base and J by 0 bases, with 8 bases between. CDR1 is SEHNR, CDR2 FQNEAQ, per germline (reference sequence). CDR3 DNA (partial): TGTGCCAGCAGCTTAGTTCCCCGGAGCACAGATACG. This codes for CASSLVPRSTDT. The whole CDR3 reads CASSLVPRSTDTQYF.

This clone occurred a few times. The DNA ends 3 residues before the CDR3 does, and the rest of the CDR3 is filled in from the germline J gene. V is TRBV2 and J is TRBJ1-2; 10 bases are a match to TRBD1. V shed 3 bases, J shed 5 bases, and the junction held 6 bases outside the gene matches. Germline CDR1 is SNHLY and CDR2 is FYNNEI. The length of the CDR3 is 15 residues. CDR3 loop: CASSDPRTGGYGYTF. The sequenced part of the CDR3 DNA is TGTGCCAGCAGTGACCCTCGGACAGGGGGGTATGGC.

Details on this clone: The read ends 3 residues before the CDR3 terminus; that terminus is restored from the germline J gene. The chain couples TRBV20-1 to TRBJ2-7; the match to TRBD2 covers 7 bases. CDR1 and CDR2 from the germline V gene are DFQATT and SNEGSKA (reference sequence). J was trimmed by 0 bases and V by 4 bases; bases with no gene match: 15. This CDR3 region has 17 residues. The CDR3: CSANSPRGLGHSYEQYF. Incomplete CDR3 DNA: TGCAGTGCTAATAGCCCCCGTGGACTAGGCCACTCCTACGAG.

This clone was observed at least ten times. Read coverage stops 3 residues before the CDR3 terminus; the germline J gene supplies the remainder. The chain carries TRBV7-9 and TRBJ2-7; weak D call: TRBD1 (5 bases). Germline V gene data show CDR1 as SEHNR and CDR2 as FQNEAQ (reference sequence). The CDR3 runs 14 residues. The V end was cut by 2 bases, the J end by 2 bases, with 10 bases between. CDR3 bases read: TGTGCCAGCAGCTTAAGTGGGGCCACCTACGAG. Residues: CASSLSGATYE. The full CDR3 protein reads CASSLSGATYEQYF.

Of note for this clone: The CDR3 end falls 3 residues outside the read, so it is completed with the germline J gene. The V gene is TRBV2, the J gene TRBJ2-3; 9 bases are a match to TRBD1. CDR1 is SNHLY, CDR2 FYNNEI, per germline. V trimming: 11 bases; J trimming: 1 base; junction bases outside the gene matches: 7. CDR3 length: 14 residues. CDR3 loop: CAGTTGGGTDTQYF. CDR3 DNA (partial): TGTGCCGGGACAACAGGGGGCGGCACAGATACG.

This clone was picked up a small number of times. The CDR3 end is not reached by the read, which stops 3 residues before it; the germline J gene fills it in. The rearrangement uses TRBV7-8 and TRBJ1-2; 12 bases agree with TRBD1. Trimming at V came to 3 bases and at J to 7 bases, leaving 3 bases not matched to a gene. CDR3 length: 14 residues. Germline V gives CDR1 SGHVS, CDR2 FQNEAQ. The CDR3 loop reads CASSFPGQGAGYTF. The part of the CDR3 DNA that was read is TGTGCCAGCAGCTTTCCGGGACAGGGGGCTGGC.

There are many counts of this clone. The CDR3 end falls 3 residues outside the read, so it is completed with the germline J gene. The V and J genes are TRBV5-4 and TRBJ1-1; tentatively, D is TRBD1 (6 bases). Per germline, CDR1 SGHNT and CDR2 YYREEE (reference sequence). Trimming shortened V by 6 bases and J by 2 bases, and 11 bases separated the two germline ends. This CDR3 is built from 13 residues. Incomplete CDR3 DNA: TGTGCCAGCACCATGGACAGAAACACTGAA. Protein sequence: CASTMDRNTE. The full CDR3 is CASTMDRNTEAFF.